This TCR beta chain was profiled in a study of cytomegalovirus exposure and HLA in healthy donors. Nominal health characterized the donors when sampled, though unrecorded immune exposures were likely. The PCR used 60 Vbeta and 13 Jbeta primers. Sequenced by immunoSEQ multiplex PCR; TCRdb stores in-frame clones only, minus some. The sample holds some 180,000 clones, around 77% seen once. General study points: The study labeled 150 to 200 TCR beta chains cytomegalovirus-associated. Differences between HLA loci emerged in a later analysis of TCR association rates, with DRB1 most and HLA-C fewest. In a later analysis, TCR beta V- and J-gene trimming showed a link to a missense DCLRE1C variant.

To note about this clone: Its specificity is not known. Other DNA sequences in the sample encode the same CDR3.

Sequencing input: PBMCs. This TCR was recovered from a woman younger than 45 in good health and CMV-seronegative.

CDR3 amino acids: CASSRGALDPDTQYF. CDR3 nucleotide sequence: TGTGCCAGCAGCCGGGGAGCTCTGGATCCAGATACGCAGTATTTT. The chain combines TRBV13 with TRBJ2-3; weak D call: TRBD2 (5 bases). Germline assignment: CDR1 PRHDT and CDR2 FYEKMQ (reference sequence). The CDR3 contains 15 residues. V lost 5 bases and J lost 4, with 16 bases in between.